This entry lists 12 T cell receptor beta chains sequenced from one sample in a study of blood T cell repertoires in COVID-19. Using immunoSEQ multiplex PCR, the repertoire was profiled, and TCRdb retains in-frame clones only, with some absent. Among some 45,000 clones listed, roughly 87% were seen once. The sequenced sample consisted of peripheral blood. The receptors derive from a man aged 55-75 years with active COVID-19.

The chain carries TRBV6-1 and TRBJ2-1; TRBD2 agrees at 13 bases. Germline values: CDR1 MNHNS, CDR2 SASEGT. Trimming at V came to 3 bases and at J to 13 bases, leaving 9 bases not matched to a gene. The CDR3 totals 15 residues. The CDR3: CASSEWGTSGNLQFF. The DNA of the CDR3 is TGTGCCAGCAGTGAGTGGGGGACTAGCGGGAACCTACAGTTCTTC.

The V gene is TRBV28, the J gene TRBJ1-3, with D unresolved. V shed 6 bases and J shed 4 bases, with 16 bases lying between them. CDR3 length equals 15 residues. The V gene's germline CDR1 is MDHEN and CDR2 SYDVKM. CDR3: CASSAGRAGGNTIYF. As DNA, the CDR3 is TGTGCCAGCAGCGCAGGACGGGCGGGGGGAAACACCATATATTTT.

The chain is built from TRBV28 and TRBJ2-7; no clear D. The CDR3 has 12 amino acids. CDR1 is MDHEN, CDR2 SYDVKM, per germline. Trimming cost V 2 bases and J 5 bases, with 7 bases left between them. CDR3 loop: CASSLVGNEQYF. The CDR3 DNA reads as TGTGCCAGCAGTTTAGTGGGCAACGAGCAGTACTTC.

The chain uses TRBV6-2 or TRBV6-3 and TRBJ2-7, with 15 bases lining up with TRBD2. The germline gives CDR1 MNHEY, CDR2 SVGEGT. The CDR3 length is 17 residues. V gave up 5 bases and J gave up 3 bases; unmatched junction bases: 8. CDR3 nucleotides: TGTGCCAGCAGTCAGGGACTAGCGGGGGGCCACGGCTACGAGCAGTACTTC. Residues: CASSQGLAGGHGYEQYF.

This sequence joins TRBV7-9 and TRBJ1-1; 9 nucleotides line up with TRBD1. Germline V CDR1 and CDR2: SEHNR, FQNEAQ (reference sequence). The junction had 11 bases not matched to a gene; V was cut back by 5 bases and J by 4 bases. This CDR3 is 16 amino acids long. CDR3 loop: CASSPQGARVGTEAFF. CDR3 nucleotide sequence: TGTGCCAGCAGCCCACAGGGGGCGCGAGTAGGCACTGAAGCTTTCTTT.

The J gene is TRBJ2-7, the V gene TRBV12-3 or TRBV12-4, with a tentative D call TRBD1 (6 bases). The V gene lost 4 bases and the J gene lost 4 bases, with 8 bases spanning the gap. This CDR3 comprises 12 residues. The CDR3 spells CASSSGQYEQYF. The CDR3 DNA is TGTGCCAGCAGTTCCGGACAGTACGAGCAGTACTTC.

This clone occurred once. The V and J genes are TRBV10-3 and TRBJ1-2, with 8 bases fitting TRBD1. The V segment lost 2 bases and the J segment 5 bases; nucleotides outside the gene matches: 1. The CDR3 spans 13 residues. CDR1 is ENHRY, CDR2 SYGVKD, per germline. The chain's CDR3 is CAISERQGYGYTF. CDR3 nucleotide sequence: TGTGCCATCAGTGAGAGACAGGGGTATGGCTACACCTTC.

The chain has TRBV9 and TRBJ1-1; 7 bases match TRBD1. The V gene end was trimmed by 2 bases and the J gene end by 8 bases; junction bases not matched to a gene: 9. The CDR3 consists of 14 residues. Germline V gives CDR1 SGDLS, CDR2 YYNGEE. The CDR3 spells CASSVIQGSPEAFF. The DNA of the CDR3 is TGTGCCAGCAGCGTTATACAGGGGAGTCCCGAAGCTTTCTTT.

In this sample, this clone turned up once. This chain connects TRBV5-1 to TRBJ2-1, with 13 positions matching TRBD2. After removal of 7 bases from V and 9 bases from J, the junction contained 7 bases not matched to a gene. The CDR3 runs to 14 residues. Germline V lookup: CDR1 SGHRS, CDR2 YFSETQ. The CDR3 nucleotides read TGCGCCAGCTCGACTAGCGGGAGGATGTCTGAGCAGTTCTTC. This translates into CASSTSGRMSEQFF.

This clone was counted once. The rearrangement links TRBV28 to TRBJ2-5, with TRBD1 matching 7 bases. CDR3 length: 16 amino acids. V dropped 9 bases and J dropped 8; count of bases not matched to a gene: 21. CDR1 and CDR2 (germline): MDHEN, SYDVKM. CDR3 loop: CASSGPPDRAKRTQYF. In DNA form, the CDR3 reads TGTGCCAGTTCAGGACCCCCCGACAGGGCTAAGAGAACCCAGTACTTC.

The chain joins TRBV7-9 to TRBJ1-4; the D gene is possibly TRBD1 (5 bases). The germline V gene has CDR1 SEHNR and CDR2 FQNEAQ (reference sequence). V lost 0 bases to trimming and J lost 6 bases, with 11 bases between them. The CDR3 sequence is 15 residues long. In DNA form, the CDR3 reads TGTGCCAGCAGCTTAGCCTTAGAGACAGATGAAAAACTGTTTTTT. This sequence encodes CASSLALETDEKLFF.

The chain couples TRBV5-5 to TRBJ2-5; 7 nucleotides line up with TRBD1. Germline lookup yields CDR1 SGHKS and CDR2 YYEKEE (reference sequence). The V segment lost 1 base and the J segment 5 bases; nucleotides outside the gene matches: 2. CDR3 length equals 13 residues. The CDR3 coding sequence is TGTGCCAGCAGCTTGACAGGGGAGGAGACCCAGTACTTC. Amino acids: CASSLTGEETQYF.